These 25 T cell receptor beta chains share one sample of origin, sequenced in a study of cytomegalovirus exposure and HLA in healthy donors. The PCR contained 60 Vbeta and 13 Jbeta primers. Some clones are missing from TCRdb's copy, which holds only in-frame ones; the method was immunoSEQ multiplex PCR. The sample has about 79,000 clones. Sequenced: PBMCs. These TCRs come from a man aged 30 to 39 in good health and CMV-seronegative.

Remarks on this clone: This sample includes further DNA sequences coding for the same CDR3. V and J are TRBV6-5 and TRBJ1-5, with TRBD1 matching 7 bases. V was clipped by 6 bases and J by 2 bases; unmatched bases: 4. Per the germline V gene, CDR1 is MNHEY and CDR2 is SVGAGI. The CDR3 has 14 residues. The CDR3 region has the DNA TGTGCCAGCAGACGGACAGGCCGCAATCAGCCCCAGCATTTT. Protein sequence: CASRRTGRNQPQHF.

The rearrangement links TRBV2 to TRBJ2-6; tentatively, D is TRBD2 (5 bases). There are 15 residues in the CDR3. V was clipped by 11 bases and J by 3 bases, with 17 bases between them. Germline loops: CDR1 SNHLY, CDR2 FYNNEI. The CDR3 spells CAGRTDSGGANVLTF. The CDR3 nucleotides read TGTGCCGGAAGGACGGACTCTGGTGGGGCCAACGTCCTGACTTTC.

V and J are TRBV6-5 and TRBJ1-2; D is perhaps TRBD1 (6 bases). This CDR3 has 15 amino acids. V was trimmed by 3 bases and J by 2 bases, leaving 13 bases between them. From germline, CDR1 is MNHEY and CDR2 SVGAGI. The CDR3 DNA sequence: TGTGCCAGCAGTTATGGGGGGGCGCAGAACTATGGCTACACCTTC. Translation: CASSYGGAQNYGYTF.

In the case of this clone: Distinct nucleotide sequences in the sample also encode this CDR3. The chain is built from TRBV5-1 and TRBJ2-5, with TRBD2 identical over 8 bases. Trimming took 2 bases from V and 2 from J; bases not matched to a gene: 5. CDR3 size: 15 residues. Germline CDR1 is SGHRS and CDR2 is YFSETQ. The CDR3 nucleotides read TGCGCCAGCAGCTTAAGGGCTAGCGGGCAAGAGACCCAGTACTTC. Its protein product is CASSLRASGQETQYF.

The chain combines TRBV6-1 with TRBJ2-6, with TRBD2 as a possible D gene (6 bases). The CDR3 is made up of 15 amino acids. Between the trimmed V and J ends, which lost 0 bases and 3 bases, there was a span of 6 bases. CDR1 is MNHNS and CDR2 is SASEGT in the germline V gene. The CDR3 nucleotides read TGTGCCAGCAGTGAAGCGGGGGGTGGGGCCAACGTCCTGACTTTC. Translation: CASSEAGGGANVLTF.

The J gene is TRBJ1-1, the V gene TRBV5-1; 9 bases are shared with TRBD1. V dropped 1 base and J dropped 6; count of bases not matched to a gene: 7. The CDR3 consists of 15 residues. Germline V gene sequence: CDR1 SGHRS, CDR2 YFSETQ. The DNA of the CDR3 is TGCGCCAGCAGCTTGACCGAACAGGGGGCATCTGAAGCTTTCTTT. It yields the protein CASSLTEQGASEAFF.

CDR3 amino acids: CASGQGPLSTDTQYF. For the CDR3, the DNA is TGTGCCAGCGGTCAGGGCCCTCTAAGCACAGATACGCAGTATTTT. The V call is TRBV9, the J call TRBJ2-3; possibly TRBD1 for D (5 bases). This CDR3 contains 15 residues. Trimming removed 7 bases from V and 0 bases from J, with 15 bases in between. The germline gives CDR1 SGDLS, CDR2 YYNGEE.

This chain connects TRBV5-4 to TRBJ2-3, with D tentatively TRBD2 (5 bases). The CDR3 spans 15 residues. Trimming took off 1 base at V and 0 bases at J, with 9 bases between the two ends. Germline V CDR1 and CDR2: SGHNT, YYREEE (reference sequence). The CDR3: CASSLYPGSTDTQYF. The CDR3, as DNA: TGTGCCAGCAGCTTGTATCCGGGGAGCACAGATACGCAGTATTTT.

The DNA for the CDR3 is TGTGCCAGCAGTTACGTAGTTGGGGACAGGGGGTATGGCTACACCTTC. Amino acids: CASSYVVGDRGYGYTF. V is TRBV6-5 and J is TRBJ1-2; TRBD1 agrees at 11 bases. Germline CDR1 is MNHEY and CDR2 is SVGAGI. The CDR3 covers 16 residues. J gave up 5 bases and V 2 bases, and 7 bases lay outside the gene matches.

The chain is built from TRBV11-3 and TRBJ2-1, with D perhaps matching TRBD1 (6 bases). The V gene lost 3 bases and the J gene lost 10 bases, with 13 bases spanning the gap. This CDR3 is 13 amino acids long. Germline assignment: CDR1 SGHNT and CDR2 YENEEA. The CDR3 here is CASSFRDTQEQFF. CDR3 bases: TGTGCCAGCAGCTTCCGGGACACTCAGGAGCAGTTCTTC. The full variable domain, in which reference TRBV11-3 and TRBJ2-1 provide the parts outside the CDR3, is EAGVVQSPRYKIIEKKQPVAFWCNPISGHNTLYWYLQNLGQGPELLIRYENEEAVDDSQLPKDRFSAERLKGVDSTLKIQPAELGDSAVYLCASSFRDTQEQFFGPGTRLTVL.

The chain uses TRBV5-5 and TRBJ2-7; 8 bases line up with TRBD2. The germline V gene encodes CDR1 SGHKS and CDR2 YYEKEE (reference sequence). V lost 1 base and J lost 5; bases outside the gene matches: 11. This CDR3 is 16 amino acids long. The CDR3 loop reads CASSLITASGLNEQYF. CDR3 DNA: TGTGCCAGCAGCTTGATCACAGCTAGCGGGCTTAACGAGCAGTACTTC. The complete variable domain, with remaining parts taken from reference TRBV5-5 and TRBJ2-7, reads DAGVTQSPTHLIKTRGQQVTLRCSPISGHKSVSWYQQVLGQGPQFIFQYYEKEERGRGNFPDRFSARQFPNYSSELNVNALLLGDSALYLCASSLITASGLNEQYFGPGTRLTVT.

The chain uses TRBV7-3 and TRBJ2-1; 10 nucleotides agree with TRBD2. Germline V gene data show CDR1 as SGHTA and CDR2 as FQGTGA. V was clipped by 1 base and J by 5 bases; unmatched bases: 5. This CDR3 is 16 amino acids long. Here the CDR3 DNA reads TGTGCCAGCAGCTTAATTGGAGCGGGAGGGCACAATGAGCAGTTCTTC. This encodes CASSLIGAGGHNEQFF.

The chain couples TRBV6-6 to TRBJ1-5, with D unresolved. The germline V gene encodes CDR1 MNHNY and CDR2 SVGAGI (reference sequence). The V gene lost 2 bases and the J gene lost 3 bases, with 11 bases spanning the gap. CDR3 length: 15 amino acids. The CDR3, as DNA: TGTGCCAGCAGTTACGGCCAGTTTTCCAATCAGCCCCAGCATTTT. This gives the protein CASSYGQFSNQPQHF.

The V gene is TRBV6-4, the J gene TRBJ1-5, with a weak D call TRBD1 (5 bases). The CDR3 loop spans 15 amino acids. V was pared by 4 bases and J by 0 bases, with 10 bases between. Germline V CDR1 and CDR2: MRHNA, SNTAGT. The CDR3 region is CASSARRGSNQPQHF. Here the CDR3 DNA reads TGTGCCAGCAGTGCCAGGAGGGGTAGCAATCAGCCCCAGCATTTT.

V gene TRBV5-1 combines with J gene TRBJ2-5, with 12 bases matching TRBD2. J gave up 1 base and V 3 bases, and 4 bases lay outside the gene matches. The germline gives CDR1 SGHRS, CDR2 YFSETQ. The CDR3 contains 16 residues. The CDR3 sequence: CASSYGTSGFQETQYF. The CDR3 DNA is TGCGCCAGCAGCTACGGGACTAGCGGGTTCCAAGAGACCCAGTACTTC.

For the CDR3, the DNA is TGTGCCAGCAGCGTGGCCCCAGAAACTACAGGGGATGGCTACACCTTC. Translated: CASSVAPETTGDGYTF. The rearrangement uses TRBV9 and TRBJ1-2, with TRBD1 matching over 7 bases. V lost 2 bases, J lost 6 bases, and 13 bases stayed unmatched. This CDR3 spans 16 amino acids. The germline V gene has CDR1 SGDLS and CDR2 YYNGEE.

V usage is TRBV5-5 and J usage is TRBJ1-1, with 8 bases fitting TRBD1. This CDR3 contains 14 residues. After removal of 4 bases from V and 8 bases from J, the junction contained 10 bases not matched to a gene. CDR1 is SGHKS and CDR2 is YYEKEE in the germline V gene (reference sequence). CDR3 in DNA: TGTGCCAGCAGCGGGAAACAGGGGGTACAGGAAGCTTTCTTT. Protein product: CASSGKQGVQEAFF. The complete variable domain, with remaining parts taken from reference TRBV5-5 and TRBJ1-1, reads DAGVTQSPTHLIKTRGQQVTLRCSPISGHKSVSWYQQVLGQGPQFIFQYYEKEERGRGNFPDRFSARQFPNYSSELNVNALLLGDSALYLCASSGKQGVQEAFFGQGTRLTVV.

The V and J genes are TRBV19 and TRBJ2-1; 12 nucleotides match TRBD2. Germline CDR1 LNHDA, CDR2 SQIVND (reference sequence). The CDR3 length is 17 residues. V was pared by 3 bases and J by 3 bases, with 6 bases of the junction left unmatched. CDR3 coding DNA: TGTGCCAGTAGTATTAGACTAGCGGGGGTTGTCTACAATGAGCAGTTCTTC. Its translation: CASSIRLAGVVYNEQFF.

The chain uses TRBV11-3 and TRBJ1-6; D gene unclear. CDR1 is SGHNT, CDR2 YENEEA, per germline. The CDR3 covers 15 residues. Deletions cut 1 base from V and 6 bases from J, with 10 bases between. The CDR3 loop reads CASSLAPGFNSPLHF. The DNA of the CDR3 is TGTGCCAGCAGCTTAGCCCCAGGCTTTAATTCACCCCTCCACTTT.

The chain has TRBV4-3 and TRBJ2-7; a weak D match, TRBD2 (6 bases). Trimming removed 1 base at V and 0 bases at J, with 19 bases between. From germline, CDR1 is LGHNA and CDR2 YSLEER. CDR3 length: 18 amino acids. The CDR3 DNA is TGCGCCAGCAGCCAAGGAACCGTGGTCAGCGGGCCCTCCTACGAGCAGTACTTC. It codes for CASSQGTVVSGPSYEQYF.

This sequence joins TRBV4-1 and TRBJ2-6, with 7 bases identical to TRBD1. Trimming took 3 bases from V and 0 from J; bases not matched to a gene: 8. The CDR3 has 18 residues. The germline V gene has CDR1 MGHRA and CDR2 YSYEKL. The CDR3 is CASSHRQGSSSGANVLTF. For the CDR3, the DNA is TGCGCCAGCAGCCACAGACAGGGCTCGAGCTCTGGGGCCAACGTCCTGACTTTC.

The chain combines TRBV7-9 with TRBJ1-1; unclear D gene. Germline V gene sequence: CDR1 SEHNR, CDR2 FQNEAQ (reference sequence). The CDR3 sequence is 12 residues long. V lost 2 bases, J lost 4 bases, and 5 bases lay in between. DNA of the CDR3: TGTGCCAGCAGCTTAATCCGCACTGAAGCTTTCTTT. It yields the protein CASSLIRTEAFF.

V and J are TRBV9 and TRBJ2-3; 7 bases agree with TRBD2. The CDR3 extends over 16 amino acids. Trimming took 0 bases from V and 8 from J; bases not matched to a gene: 12. CDR1 and CDR2 (germline): SGDLS, YYNGEE. CDR3 amino acids: CASSVEPGLRTGTQYF. In DNA form, the CDR3 reads TGTGCCAGCAGCGTAGAACCGGGACTACGCACTGGTACGCAGTATTTT.

The chain has TRBV5-1 and TRBJ2-5, with a possible D match to TRBD2 (6 bases). Deletions cut 1 base from V and 1 base from J, with 8 bases between. This CDR3 region has 14 residues. The germline V gene encodes CDR1 SGHRS and CDR2 YFSETQ. The chain's CDR3 is CASSLIAAQETQYF. The CDR3 bases are TGCGCCAGCAGCTTGATAGCGGCCCAAGAGACCCAGTACTTC.

The chain links TRBV20-1 to TRBJ2-5; tentatively, D is TRBD1 (5 bases). V shed 6 bases and J shed 5 bases, with 10 bases lying between them. This CDR3 contains 11 residues. CDR1 and CDR2 (germline): DFQATT, SNEGSKA (reference sequence). The CDR3 protein is CSAWHRETQYF. The CDR3 DNA reads TGCAGTGCGTGGCACAGGGAGACCCAGTACTTC.